The rows below give T cell receptor beta chains drawn from one sample of a study of blood T cell repertoires in COVID-19. This table comes from immunoSEQ multiplex PCR, and its TCRdb copy is limited to in-frame clones, with some not included. The sample lists about 460,000 clones, more than 85% occurring once. Sequencing was done on a sample of PBMCs or T cells enriched from blood (not recorded which). Every receptor here comes from a woman in her sixties who had recovered from COVID-19. CDR3s include the opening cysteine and the closing phenylalanine or tryptophan. Each record gives: D gene, clone size, V gene, J gene, CDR3 DNA, CDR3 protein. D genes are given only for firm matches. Only part of the rows carry a size: once, few, many, or a class if the clone is expanded.

>TRBD1|-|TRBV2|TRBJ1-6
TGTGCCAGCACCCAAGGGGGGACAGGGAATTCACCCCTCCACTTT
CASTQGGTGNSPLHF
>-|-|TRBV3-1/TRBV3-2|TRBJ2-2
TGTGCCAGCAGCCAAGCGAGTCGGAACACCGGGGAGCTGTTTTTT
CASSQASRNTGELFF
>TRBD2|once|TRBV7-9|TRBJ2-3
TGTGCCAGCAGGACTAGCGGGGGGCCTTGGCCAGATACGCAGTATTTT
CASRTSGGPWPDTQYF
>-|few|TRBV12-3/TRBV12-4|TRBJ1-2
TGTGCCAGCAGAGCCAGGGTCGGCTATGGCTACACCTTC
CASRARVGYGYTF
>TRBD1|once|TRBV2|TRBJ2-7
TGTGCCAGCAGTGTGGTAGTTCGAGGGACAGTAAACTACGAGCAGTACTTC
CASSVVVRGTVNYEQYF
>-|once|TRBV5-1|TRBJ2-3
TGCGCCAGCAGCTTGGATGGGTGGGGGGTCACAGATACGCAGTATTTT
CASSLDGWGVTDTQYF
>TRBD1|-|TRBV10-3|TRBJ2-7
TGTGCCATCAGTCGACAGGGGGTTCCCTACGAGCAGTACTTC
CAISRQGVPYEQYF
>TRBD2|-|TRBV4-1|TRBJ2-1
TGCGCCAGCAGCCCCCTCCTCGACAGTAGGACTAGTAGTAGGCATGAGCAGTTCTTC
CASSPLLDSRTSSRHEQFF
>TRBD1|few|TRBV7-9|TRBJ1-3
TGTGCCAGCAGCCCTCGACAGGGGGCAGGAGGAAACACCATATATTTT
CASSPRQGAGGNTIYF
>TRBD2|-|TRBV2|TRBJ2-5
TGTGCCAGCACGAGGACTAGCGGGTTTCCCGGGGAGACCCAGTACTTC
CASTRTSGFPGETQYF
>TRBD1|few|TRBV6-5|TRBJ2-7
TGTGCCAGCAGTTACTCGAGGGGGCCCTACGAGCAGTACTTC
CASSYSRGPYEQYF
>TRBD1|-|TRBV4-1|TRBJ2-7
TGCGCCAGCAGCCAAGGTACAGGGGGCGCTTCCTACGAGCAGTACTTC
CASSQGTGGASYEQYF
>-|-|TRBV12-5|TRBJ1-6
TGTGCTAGCGGAGTGGAATCACCCCTCCACTTT
CASGVESPLHF
>-|-|TRBV7-9|TRBJ1-3
TGTGCCAGCAGCTCCACAGGGTCTGGAAACACCATATATTTT
CASSSTGSGNTIYF
>-|-|TRBV3-1/TRBV3-2|TRBJ1-6
TGTGCCAGCAGCCCCCCCCGGGGAGGTGGTTCACCCCTCCACTTT
CASSPPRGGGSPLHF
>-|-|TRBV29-1|TRBJ2-2
TGCAGCGTTGAACCCGGGGATAAGGCCGGGGAGCTGTTTTTT
CSVEPGDKAGELFF
>TRBD1|-|TRBV5-6|TRBJ2-1
TGTGCCAGCAGCCCGACAGGGAGCTCCTACAATGAGCAGTTCTTC
CASSPTGSSYNEQFF
>TRBD1|once|TRBV19|TRBJ1-5
TGTGCCAGTAGTCCAAGGACAGGAGGAAACAATCAGCCCCAGCATTTT
CASSPRTGGNNQPQHF
>-|-|TRBV5-1|TRBJ2-3
TGCGCCAGCAGGTCTGCCGGGGGGCAAACAGATACGCAGTATTTT
CASRSAGGQTDTQYF
>-|-|TRBV19|TRBJ2-1
TGTGCCAGTAGTATAGCTAGCCGTGATGAGCAGTTCTTC
CASSIASRDEQFF
>-|-|TRBV27|TRBJ2-1
TGTGCCAGCAGTTCGGGAAAAGGACTAAACTCCTACAATGAGCAGTTCTTC
CASSSGKGLNSYNEQFF
>TRBD1|once|TRBV19|TRBJ2-7
TGTGCCAGTAGTATTGGGGGACAGGGGGTCTACGAGCAGTACTTC
CASSIGGQGVYEQYF
>-|-|TRBV7-9|TRBJ1-1
TGTGCCAGCAGCCCAGGTCCGCGAGCTTTCTTT
CASSPGPRAFF
>-|-|TRBV7-7|TRBJ2-1
TGTGCCAGCAGCTCTCAACTAAGCTCCTACAATGAGCAGTTCTTC
CASSSQLSSYNEQFF
>TRBD1|-|TRBV2|TRBJ2-1
TGTGCCAGCAGGACCGGGACAGAAACTTACAATGAGCAGTTCTTC
CASRTGTETYNEQFF
>-|-|TRBV11-2|TRBJ2-7
TGTGCCAGCAGCTCCGGACAGTACGAGCAGTACTTC
CASSSGQYEQYF
>TRBD1|-|TRBV7-8|TRBJ2-7
TGTGCCAGCAGCACGGGACAGGCTTTGGAGCAGTACTTC
CASSTGQALEQYF
>TRBD1|-|TRBV18|TRBJ2-1
TGTGCCAGCTCGACAGGGGCCCTTGAGCAGTTCTTC
CASSTGALEQFF
>-|-|TRBV18|TRBJ1-4
TGTGCCAGCTCACCGCAACAGAGTCGAACTAATGAAAAACTGTTTTTT
CASSPQQSRTNEKLFF
>TRBD1|once|TRBV29-1|TRBJ1-6
TGCAGCGTGCGTACAGGGGATACTAATTCACCCCTCCACTTT
CSVRTGDTNSPLHF
>TRBD1|-|TRBV9|TRBJ1-2
TGTGCCAGCAGCCCCCGTAGTGGGGGACAGGACTATGGCTACACCTTC
CASSPRSGGQDYGYTF
>TRBD1|few|TRBV10-2|TRBJ1-2
TGCGCCAGTGAACAGGGGAATGGCTACACCTTC
CASEQGNGYTF
>TRBD1|-|TRBV9|TRBJ1-2
TGTGCCAGCACCGAATCGTCGACAGGGCACTATGGCTACACCTTC
CASTESSTGHYGYTF
>-|-|TRBV29-1|TRBJ2-1
TGCAGCGCCATGCCCGGAGATGAGCAGTTCTTC
CSAMPGDEQFF
>TRBD2|-|TRBV19|TRBJ2-1
TGTGCCAGTAGCATGGGGACTAGCGGGGGCCGCTCCTACAATGAGCAGTTCTTC
CASSMGTSGGRSYNEQFF
>TRBD2|-|TRBV7-9|TRBJ2-7
TGTGCCAGCAGCTCGGGGACTAGCGGCTACGAGCAGTACTTC
CASSSGTSGYEQYF
>-|-|TRBV19|TRBJ2-7
TGTGCCAGTGCCCGTAGCAGAGGGACCTACGAGCAGTACTTC
CASARSRGTYEQYF
>-|-|TRBV7-6|TRBJ1-3
TGTGCCAGCAGCTTAGGAGGCGGAAACTCTGGAAACACCATATATTTT
CASSLGGGNSGNTIYF
>-|-|TRBV3-1/TRBV3-2|TRBJ1-1
TGTGCCAGCAGCCAAGAGGGAGGGAACACTGAAGCTTTCTTT
CASSQEGGNTEAFF
>TRBD1|-|TRBV6-5|TRBJ1-3
TGTGCCAGCAGTTACTCGGACAGGGGAAGTGGAAACACCATATATTTT
CASSYSDRGSGNTIYF
>-|-|TRBV3-1/TRBV3-2|TRBJ2-2
TGTGCCAGCAGCCCCCCGAGAGCGGCCTACGGGGAGCTGTTTTTT
CASSPPRAAYGELFF
>-|-|TRBV25-1|TRBJ1-2
TGTGCCAGCAGATCAGACAGGCCCGGCTACACCTTC
CASRSDRPGYTF
>-|-|TRBV15|TRBJ1-6
TGTGCCACCAGCAGAGGACATCCGGGCAGGGCCTATAATTCACCCCTCCACTTT
CATSRGHPGRAYNSPLHF
>-|-|TRBV6-5|TRBJ1-6
TGTGCCAGCAGTTACTCGATGGGGGGAGGATCACCCCTCCACTTT
CASSYSMGGGSPLHF
>TRBD1|-|TRBV24-1|TRBJ2-2
TGTGCCACCAGGCCGACAGGGGGCACCGGGGAGCTGTTTTTT
CATRPTGGTGELFF
>-|-|TRBV19|TRBJ2-2
TGTGCCAGTGGAGACGGATGGAACACCGGGGAGCTGTTTTTT
CASGDGWNTGELFF
>-|-|TRBV11-2|TRBJ2-3
TGTGCCAGCAGCTTACAGGGGCCCGGCACAGATACGCAGTATTTT
CASSLQGPGTDTQYF
>TRBD1|-|TRBV3-1/TRBV3-2|TRBJ2-2
TGTGCCAGCAGCCCTGGGGACAGGTCGGCCGGGGAGCTGTTTTTT
CASSPGDRSAGELFF
>-|-|TRBV12-5|TRBJ1-3
TGTGCTAGTGGTTTCCCACGGGGAAGTGGAAACACCATATATTTT
CASGFPRGSGNTIYF
>TRBD2|few|TRBV10-3|TRBJ2-7
TGTGCCATCAGTGGGACTAGCGGGGGGTATGAGCAGTACTTC
CAISGTSGGYEQYF
>TRBD1|-|TRBV19|TRBJ1-1
TGTGCCAGTAGTAAACAGGGGATGAACACTGAAGCTTTCTTT
CASSKQGMNTEAFF
>-|-|TRBV11-2|TRBJ1-1
TGTGCCAGCAGCTTAGAGAGGGTTAACACTGAAGCTTTCTTT
CASSLERVNTEAFF
>TRBD1|-|TRBV5-6|TRBJ2-1
TGTGCCAGCAGGTCCGGGACAGGGATCCCCGAGCAGTTCTTC
CASRSGTGIPEQFF
>-|-|TRBV2|TRBJ1-6
TGTGCCAGCACCGAGGGTATTTCACCCCTCCACTTT
CASTEGISPLHF
>-|-|TRBV7-2|TRBJ2-3
TGTGCCAGCAGCCCCCAGGGGGGCAGGGCCACAGATACGCAGTATTTT
CASSPQGGRATDTQYF
>-|-|TRBV10-1|TRBJ2-3
TGCGCCAGCAGTGAGTCCAAATCGATGAGGAATACGCAGTATTTT
CASSESKSMRNTQYF
>TRBD1|-|TRBV5-4|TRBJ1-1
TGTGCCAGCAGCACTGACAGGGGGAACACTGAAGCTTTCTTT
CASSTDRGNTEAFF
>-|-|TRBV19|TRBJ1-4
TGTGCCAGTAGAGGACAGCTTTCTAATGAAAAACTGTTTTTT
CASRGQLSNEKLFF